A selection of T cell receptor beta chains follows, all from one sample in a study of OX40 agonist ivuxolimab in advanced cancers. The repertoire was sequenced with immunoSEQ multiplex PCR; TCRdb's copy has only in-frame clones and lacks some. Among roughly 80,000 clones, 70% to 90% were seen once, and the ten largest hold around 1.8%. Here the sequenced sample was CD4+ or CD8+ T cells sorted from blood, taken in a trial of the OX40 agonist ivuxolimab. The source of these receptors is an adult with an advanced solid tumor such as melanoma, head and neck, liver or kidney cancer. Both conserved end residues are part of each CDR3. The size of a clone is reported for some rows only, either as once, few or many, or as a class for expanded clones.

v_call	clone_size	j_call	cdr3_aa
TRBV7-2	-	TRBJ2-1	CASSPRSDFEQFF
TRBV25-1	-	TRBJ1-1	CASSELGQGALGAFF
TRBV11-2	-	TRBJ2-5	CASSPPRRQETQYF
TRBV5-1	-	TRBJ2-6	CASSLDVSGANVLTF
TRBV4-3	-	TRBJ2-1	CASSSGRSNEQFF
TRBV7-2	-	TRBJ2-3	CASSLVGGSSTDTQYF
TRBV10-3	-	TRBJ2-6	CAISDLLTDRGAGANVLTF
TRBV9	once	TRBJ2-5	CASSVAHPGLAGQETQYF
TRBV13	once	TRBJ1-3	CASSFLTTSGNTIYF
TRBV30	few	TRBJ2-7	CAWSLIHLRPYEQYF
TRBV7-9	-	TRBJ1-3	CASSTGYSGNTIYF
TRBV30	-	TRBJ2-3	CAWKRGLAGEAQYF
TRBV7-9	few	TRBJ2-3	CASSSGGDTQYF
TRBV5-6	-	TRBJ2-5	CASSGGQVLETQYF
TRBV27	-	TRBJ2-2	CASSLGGSWSGELFF